These 3 T cell receptor beta chains came from one sample sequenced in a study of T cells in Graves' hyperthyroidism and ophthalmopathy. Amplification yielded TCR beta CDR3 regions, with RNA transcripts as the source. Researchers ran a first-round RT-PCR on the TCR CDR3 using the HTBI primer set. TCRdb analysed the multiplex PCR reads with MiXCR anew, one entry per CDR3 protein. The sample yields about 460,000 distinct CDR3 sequences, about 20% seen once. The sequenced sample consisted of blood. These receptors were collected from a woman in her 70s with Graves' ophthalmopathy.

This sequence joins TRBV12-3 or TRBV12-4 and TRBJ2-3; unclear D gene. This CDR3 is 16 amino acids long. V lost 3 bases to trimming and J lost 1 base, with 14 bases between them. CDR3: CASSLSRWVRTDTQYF. CDR3 coding DNA: TGTGCCAGCAGTTTGAGCCGATGGGTCCGCACAGATACGCAGTATTTT.

This chain links TRBV7-2 with TRBJ2-3; TRBD2 matches 13 bases. This CDR3 spans 15 amino acids. Germline values: CDR1 SGHTA, CDR2 FQGNSA. With 7 bases clipped from V and 6 bases from J, the junction kept 7 bases outside the gene matches. The CDR3 DNA follows: TGTGCCAGCACCCCACTAGCGGGAGGGCCGGATACGCAGTATTTT. It yields the protein CASTPLAGGPDTQYF. The full variable domain, rest sourced from reference TRBV7-2 and TRBJ2-3, is GAGVSQSPSNKVTEKGKDVELRCDPISGHTALYWYRQSLGQGLEFLIYFQGNSAPDKSGLPSDRFSAERTGGSVSTLTIQRTQQEDSAVYLCASTPLAGGPDTQYFGPGTRLTVL.

The chain uses TRBV6-5 and TRBJ1-2; D may be TRBD1 (5 bases). V lost 2 bases and J 8 bases, leaving 18 bases between the germline ends. The CDR3 consists of 15 residues. From germline, CDR1 is MNHEY and CDR2 SVGAGI. The CDR3 DNA is TGTGCCAGCAGTTACGGGGCGGGGCCTACCGAGGGCTACACCTTC. Translating it yields CASSYGAGPTEGYTF.